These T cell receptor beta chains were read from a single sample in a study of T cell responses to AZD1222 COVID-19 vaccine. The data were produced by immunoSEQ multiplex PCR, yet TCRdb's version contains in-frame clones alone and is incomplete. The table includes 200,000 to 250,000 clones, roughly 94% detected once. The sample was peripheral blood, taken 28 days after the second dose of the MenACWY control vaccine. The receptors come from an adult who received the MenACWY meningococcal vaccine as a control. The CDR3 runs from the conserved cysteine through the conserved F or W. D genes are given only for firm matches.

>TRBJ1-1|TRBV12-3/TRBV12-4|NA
TGTGCCAGCAGGTCCCAGGGTGAAGCTTTCTTT
CASRSQGEAFF
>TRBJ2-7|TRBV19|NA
TGTGCCAGTGCCCAGGGCTACGAGCAGTACTTC
CASAQGYEQYF
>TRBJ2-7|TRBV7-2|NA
TGTGCCAGCAGCTTGGAGGGACACCTCTACGAGCAGTACTTC
CASSLEGHLYEQYF
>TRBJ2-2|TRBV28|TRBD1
TGTGCCAGCAGGGGGACAGGGGAAGCCGGGGAGCTGTTTTTT
CASRGTGEAGELFF
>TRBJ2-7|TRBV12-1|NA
TGTGCCAGCAGCCACCCGGGACGCAGCTCCTACGAGCAGTACTTC
CASSHPGRSSYEQYF
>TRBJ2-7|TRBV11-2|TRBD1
TGTGCCAGCAGCTTAGCGCATAGGGGGCTGGACGAGCAGTACTTC
CASSLAHRGLDEQYF
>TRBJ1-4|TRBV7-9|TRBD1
TGTGCCAGCAGCCCAGGGGGCGTGGGTGAAAAACTGTTTTTT
CASSPGGVGEKLFF
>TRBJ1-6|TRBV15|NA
TGTGCCACCAGCAGGAATTGGGATTCACCCCTCCACTTT
CATSRNWDSPLHF
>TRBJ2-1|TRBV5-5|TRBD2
TGTGCCAGCAGCTTGACTAGCGGGAGAAGGTCCTACAATGAGCAGTTCTTC
CASSLTSGRRSYNEQFF
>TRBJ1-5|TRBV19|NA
TGTGCCAGTAGTATTGGGCAATGGCCCCAGCATTTT
CASSIGQWPQHF
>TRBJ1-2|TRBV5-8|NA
TGTGCCAGCAGCTTGGACAGGGTCTACACCTTC
CASSLDRVYTF
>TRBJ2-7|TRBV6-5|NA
TGTGCCAGCAGGTCAGCTCTCGAGCAGTACTTC
CASRSALEQYF
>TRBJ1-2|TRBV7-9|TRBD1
TGTGCCAGCAGCTTAGCGGACAGGAATGGCTACACCTTC
CASSLADRNGYTF
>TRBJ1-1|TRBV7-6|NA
TGTGCCAGCAGCTTAGGAGCGGGAAACACTGAAGCTTTCTTT
CASSLGAGNTEAFF
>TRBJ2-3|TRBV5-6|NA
TGTGCCAGCAGCTCCGTGGGGGCAGATACGCAGTATTTT
CASSSVGADTQYF
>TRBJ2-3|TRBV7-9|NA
TGTGCCAGCAGCCAAATTGGGACAGATACGCAGTATTTT
CASSQIGTDTQYF
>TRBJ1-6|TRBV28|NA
TGTGCCAGCAACCTGTCCTATAATTCACCCCTCCACTTT
CASNLSYNSPLHF
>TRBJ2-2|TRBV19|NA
TGTGCCAGTAGTAGCGGTGGCGGGGAGCTGTTTTTT
CASSSGGGELFF
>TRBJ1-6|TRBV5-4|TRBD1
TGTGCCAGCAGCACAAACAGGGGTTCACCCCTCCACTTT
CASSTNRGSPLHF
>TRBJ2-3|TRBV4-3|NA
TGCGCCAGCAGCCAAGCCGGGACCACAGATACGCAGTATTTT
CASSQAGTTDTQYF
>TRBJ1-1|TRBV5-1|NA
TGCGCCAGCAGCTTGGACTGGGGGAACACTGAAGCTTTCTTT
CASSLDWGNTEAFF